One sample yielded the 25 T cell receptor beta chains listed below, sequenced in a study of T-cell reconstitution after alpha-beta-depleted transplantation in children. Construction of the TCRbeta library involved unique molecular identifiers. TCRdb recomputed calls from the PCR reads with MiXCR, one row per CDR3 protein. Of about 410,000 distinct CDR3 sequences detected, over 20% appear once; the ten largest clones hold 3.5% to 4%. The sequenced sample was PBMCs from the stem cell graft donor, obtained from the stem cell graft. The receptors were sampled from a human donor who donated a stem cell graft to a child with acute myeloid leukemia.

CDR3 DNA: TGTGCCAGCAGCGCCCTCACTAGCGGCAGTAATGGAGAGCAGTACTTC. Its protein is CASSALTSGSNGEQYF. This chain joins TRBV9 and TRBJ2-7, with 8 bases identical to TRBD2. Germline V gene lookup returns CDR1 SGDLS and CDR2 YYNGEE. This CDR3 is built from 16 residues. J gave up 7 bases and V 3 bases, and 15 bases lay outside the gene matches.

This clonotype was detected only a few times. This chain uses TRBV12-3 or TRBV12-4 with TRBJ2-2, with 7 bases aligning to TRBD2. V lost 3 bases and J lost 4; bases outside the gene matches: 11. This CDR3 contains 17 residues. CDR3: CASSFFAGDGFTGELFF. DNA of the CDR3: TGTGCCAGCAGTTTCTTTGCGGGGGACGGTTTCACCGGGGAGCTGTTTTTT.

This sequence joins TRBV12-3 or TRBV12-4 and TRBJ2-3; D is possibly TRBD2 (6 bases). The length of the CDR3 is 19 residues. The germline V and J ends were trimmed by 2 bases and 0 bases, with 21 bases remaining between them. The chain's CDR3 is CASSLSVRGGDPSTDTQYF. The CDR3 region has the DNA TGTGCCAGCAGTTTAAGTGTTAGGGGCGGGGACCCTAGCACAGATACGCAGTATTTT.

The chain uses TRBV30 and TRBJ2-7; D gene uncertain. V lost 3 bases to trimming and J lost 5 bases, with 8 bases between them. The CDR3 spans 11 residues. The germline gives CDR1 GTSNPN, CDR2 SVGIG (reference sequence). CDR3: CAWSGVHEQYF. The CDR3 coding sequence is TGTGCCTGGAGCGGCGTCCACGAGCAGTACTTC.

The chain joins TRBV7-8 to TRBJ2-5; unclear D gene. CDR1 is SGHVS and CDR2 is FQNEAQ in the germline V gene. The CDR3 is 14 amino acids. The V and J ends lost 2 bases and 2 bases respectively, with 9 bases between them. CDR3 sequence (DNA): TGTGCCAGCAGCTTATTGCGGATGCAAGAGACCCAGTACTTC. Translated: CASSLLRMQETQYF.

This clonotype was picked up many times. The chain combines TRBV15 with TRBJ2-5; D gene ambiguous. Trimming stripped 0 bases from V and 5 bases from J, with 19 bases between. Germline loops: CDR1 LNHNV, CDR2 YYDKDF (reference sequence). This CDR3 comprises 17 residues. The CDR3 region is CATSREAIRPFGETQYF. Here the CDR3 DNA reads TGTGCCACCAGCAGAGAGGCTATACGGCCCTTTGGTGAGACCCAGTACTTC.

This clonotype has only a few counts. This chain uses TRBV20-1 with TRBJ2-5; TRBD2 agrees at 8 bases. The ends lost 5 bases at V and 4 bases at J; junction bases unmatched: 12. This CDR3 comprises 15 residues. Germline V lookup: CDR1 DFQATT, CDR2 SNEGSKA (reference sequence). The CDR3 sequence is CSAAPPGLVRETQYF. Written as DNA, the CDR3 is TGCAGTGCTGCCCCCCCGGGACTAGTAAGAGAGACCCAGTACTTC.

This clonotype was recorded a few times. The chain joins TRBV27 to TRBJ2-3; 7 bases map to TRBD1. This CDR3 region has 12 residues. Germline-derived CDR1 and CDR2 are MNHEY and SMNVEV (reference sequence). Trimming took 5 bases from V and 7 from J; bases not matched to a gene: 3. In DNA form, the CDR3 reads TGTGCCAGCAGTGAACAGGGGCATACGCAGTATTTT. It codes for CASSEQGHTQYF.

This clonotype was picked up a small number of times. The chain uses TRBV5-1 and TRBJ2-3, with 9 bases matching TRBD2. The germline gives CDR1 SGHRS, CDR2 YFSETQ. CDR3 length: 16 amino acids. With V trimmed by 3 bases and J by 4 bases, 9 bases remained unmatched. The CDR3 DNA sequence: TGCGCCAGCAGCTCAGCCGGGACTAGCAGATCAGATACGCAGTATTTT. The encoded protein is CASSSAGTSRSDTQYF. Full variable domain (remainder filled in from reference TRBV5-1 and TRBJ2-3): KAGVTQTPRYLIKTRGQQVTLSCSPISGHRSVSWYQQTPGQGLQFLFEYFSETQRNKGNFPGRFSGRQFSNSRSEMNVSTLELGDSALYLCASSSAGTSRSDTQYFGPGTRLTVL.

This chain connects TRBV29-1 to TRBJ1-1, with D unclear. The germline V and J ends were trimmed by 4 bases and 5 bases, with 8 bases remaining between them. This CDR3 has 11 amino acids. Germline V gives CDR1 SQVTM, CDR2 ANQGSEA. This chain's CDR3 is CSVAPGTEAFF. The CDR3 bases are TGCAGCGTTGCCCCCGGGACTGAAGCTTTCTTT.

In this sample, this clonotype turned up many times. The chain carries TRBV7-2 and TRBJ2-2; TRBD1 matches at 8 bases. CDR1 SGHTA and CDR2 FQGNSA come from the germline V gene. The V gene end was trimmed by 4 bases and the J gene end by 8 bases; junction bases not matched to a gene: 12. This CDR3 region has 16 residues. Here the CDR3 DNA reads TGTGCCAGCAGCTCGGGACAGGCGGCCAGCTTGGGGGAGCTGTTTTTT. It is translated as CASSSGQAASLGELFF.

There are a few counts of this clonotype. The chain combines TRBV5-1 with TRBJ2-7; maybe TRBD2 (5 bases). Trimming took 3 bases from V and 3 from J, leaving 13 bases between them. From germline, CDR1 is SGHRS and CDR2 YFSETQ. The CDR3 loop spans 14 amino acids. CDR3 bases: TGCGCCAGCAGCTCCAATATCGGGGTCTACGAGCAGTACTTC. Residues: CASSSNIGVYEQYF.

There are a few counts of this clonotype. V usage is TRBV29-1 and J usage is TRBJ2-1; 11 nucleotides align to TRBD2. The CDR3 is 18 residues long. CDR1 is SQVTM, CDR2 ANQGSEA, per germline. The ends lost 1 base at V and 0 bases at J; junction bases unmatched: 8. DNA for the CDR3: TGCAGCGTTGAAGCCGCAATTAGCGGGAGGGCCTCCTACAATGAGCAGTTCTTC. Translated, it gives CSVEAAISGRASYNEQFF.

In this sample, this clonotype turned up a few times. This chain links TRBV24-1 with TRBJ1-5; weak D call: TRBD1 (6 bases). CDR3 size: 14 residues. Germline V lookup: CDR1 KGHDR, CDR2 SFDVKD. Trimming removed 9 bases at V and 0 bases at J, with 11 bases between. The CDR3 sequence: CATGGQYSNQPQHF. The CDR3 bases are TGTGCCACCGGCGGACAGTATAGCAATCAGCCCCAGCATTTT.

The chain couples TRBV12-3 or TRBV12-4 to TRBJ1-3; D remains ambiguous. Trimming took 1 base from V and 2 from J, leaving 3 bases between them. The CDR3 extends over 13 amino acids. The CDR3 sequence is CASSLGTGNTIYF. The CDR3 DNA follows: TGTGCCAGCAGTTTAGGCACTGGAAACACCATATATTTT.

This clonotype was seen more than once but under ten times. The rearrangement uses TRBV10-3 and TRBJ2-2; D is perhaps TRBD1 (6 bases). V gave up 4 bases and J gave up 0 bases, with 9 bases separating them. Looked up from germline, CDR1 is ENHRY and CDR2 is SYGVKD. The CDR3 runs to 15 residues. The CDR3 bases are TGTGCCATCAGTGGCAGGGGCGCGAACACCGGGGAGCTGTTTTTT. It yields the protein CAISGRGANTGELFF.

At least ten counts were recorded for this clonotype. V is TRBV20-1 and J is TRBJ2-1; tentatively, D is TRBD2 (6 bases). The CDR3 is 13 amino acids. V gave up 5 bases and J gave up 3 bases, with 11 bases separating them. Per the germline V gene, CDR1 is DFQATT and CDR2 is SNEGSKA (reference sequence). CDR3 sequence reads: CSASRDVYNEQFF. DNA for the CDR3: TGCAGTGCTTCGCGGGACGTCTACAATGAGCAGTTCTTC.

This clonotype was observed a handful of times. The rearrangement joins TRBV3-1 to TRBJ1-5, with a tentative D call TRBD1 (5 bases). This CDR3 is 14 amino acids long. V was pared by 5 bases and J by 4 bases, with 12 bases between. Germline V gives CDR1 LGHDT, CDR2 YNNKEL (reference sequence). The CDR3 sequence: CASSSFAGNQPQHF. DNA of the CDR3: TGTGCCAGCAGCTCTTTCGCAGGGAATCAGCCCCAGCATTTT.

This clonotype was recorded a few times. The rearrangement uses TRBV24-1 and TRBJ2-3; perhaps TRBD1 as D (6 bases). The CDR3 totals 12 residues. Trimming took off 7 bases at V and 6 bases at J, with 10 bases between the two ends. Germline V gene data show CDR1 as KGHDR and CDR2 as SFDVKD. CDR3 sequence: CATRDSLDTQYF. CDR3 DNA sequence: TGTGCCACCAGGGACAGTTTGGATACGCAGTATTTT.

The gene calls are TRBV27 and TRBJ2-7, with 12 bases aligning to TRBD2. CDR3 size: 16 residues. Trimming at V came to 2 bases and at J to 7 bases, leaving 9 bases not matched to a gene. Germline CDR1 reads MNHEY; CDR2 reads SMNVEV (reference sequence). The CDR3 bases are TGTGCCAGCAGTTTAGACCTAGCGGGAGGGCCGAGGGAGCAGTACTTC. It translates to CASSLDLAGGPREQYF.

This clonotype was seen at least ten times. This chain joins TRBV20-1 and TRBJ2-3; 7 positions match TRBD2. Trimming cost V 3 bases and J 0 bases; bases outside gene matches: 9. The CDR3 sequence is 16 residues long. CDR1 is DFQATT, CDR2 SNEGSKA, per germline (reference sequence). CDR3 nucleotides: TGCAGTGCTAGGAGTGGGCTAGCGGATAGCACAGATACGCAGTATTTT. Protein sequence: CSARSGLADSTDTQYF.

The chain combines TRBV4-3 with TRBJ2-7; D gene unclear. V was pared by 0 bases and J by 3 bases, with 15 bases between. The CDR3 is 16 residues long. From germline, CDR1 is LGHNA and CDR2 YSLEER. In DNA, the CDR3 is TGCGCCAGCAGCCAAGAAATAGGGCAGTCAGGCTACGAGCAGTACTTC. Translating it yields CASSQEIGQSGYEQYF.

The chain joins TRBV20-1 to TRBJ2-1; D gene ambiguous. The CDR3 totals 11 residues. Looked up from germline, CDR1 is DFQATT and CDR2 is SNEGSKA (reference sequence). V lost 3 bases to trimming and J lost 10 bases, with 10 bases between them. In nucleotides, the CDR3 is TGCAGTGCTAGTTCTTCCAGGGAGCAGTTCTTC. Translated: CSASSSREQFF.

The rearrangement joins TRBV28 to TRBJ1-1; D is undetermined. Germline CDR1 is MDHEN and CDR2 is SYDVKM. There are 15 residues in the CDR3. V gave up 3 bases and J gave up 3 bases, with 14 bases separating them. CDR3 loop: CASSFIFDRDTEAFF. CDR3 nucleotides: TGTGCCAGCAGTTTTATATTCGACCGGGACACTGAAGCTTTCTTT.

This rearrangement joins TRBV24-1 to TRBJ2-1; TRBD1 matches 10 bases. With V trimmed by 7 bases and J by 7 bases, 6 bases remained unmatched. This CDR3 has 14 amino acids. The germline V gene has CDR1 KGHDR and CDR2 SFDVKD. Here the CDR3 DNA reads TGTGCCACCAGCGCGGGACAGGGGCGGAATGAGCAGTTCTTC. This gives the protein CATSAGQGRNEQFF.